This TCR beta chain was documented in a study of blood T cell repertoires in COVID-19. The CDR3 contains 14 residues. The V gene's germline CDR1 is SNHLY and CDR2 FYNNEI. After removal of 8 bases from V and 5 bases from J, the junction contained 9 bases not matched to a gene. Sequenced by immunoSEQ multiplex PCR; TCRdb stores in-frame clones only, minus some. The sample holds about 200,000 clones, roughly 92% seen once. The chain is built from TRBV2 and TRBJ1-1; 9 positions match TRBD1. The sequencing sample was made of peripheral blood. The sequence came from a man in his sixties with COVID-19, enrolled during active disease. As DNA, the CDR3 is TGTGCCAGCGTTAAGGACAGGGGAGGTACTGAAGCTTTCTTT. This sequence encodes CASVKDRGGTEAFF.